A single sample is the source of the 11 T cell receptor beta chains below, sequenced in a study of blood T cell repertoires in COVID-19. TCRdb's table, derived via immunoSEQ multiplex PCR, lists solely in-frame clones and lacks some. The data contain tens of thousands of clones, more than 80% of them seen just once; the ten biggest clones take up approximately 15%. The sequenced sample consisted of peripheral blood. These receptor sequences come from a human donor in a cohort sampled during active COVID-19.

The chain is built from TRBV14 and TRBJ1-6, with 8 positions matching TRBD1. Trimming removed 4 bases from V and 9 bases from J; junction bases left unmatched: 14. This CDR3 has 17 residues. CDR1 and CDR2 (germline): SGHDN, FVKESK. The CDR3 sequence: CASSRGRTGSSSSPLHF. The CDR3 region has the DNA TGTGCCAGCAGCCGCGGACGGACAGGGAGTTCAAGTTCACCCCTCCACTTT.

Only one count was recorded for this clone. J is TRBJ2-5 and V is TRBV12-3 or TRBV12-4; D gene uncertain. Trimming shortened V by 3 bases and J by 4 bases, and 9 bases separated the two germline ends. The CDR3 spans 13 residues. The CDR3 DNA is TGTGCCAGCAGTTTGCGTGGTCGAGAGACCCAGTACTTC. Translation: CASSLRGRETQYF.

The chain recombines TRBV3-1 (or the pseudogene TRBV3-2) with TRBJ2-3, with 8 nucleotides matching TRBD1. The CDR3 sequence is 14 residues long. J was trimmed by 2 bases and V by 4 bases; bases with no gene match: 2. Germline V gene lookup returns CDR1 LGHDT and CDR2 YNNKEL (reference sequence). CDR3 bases: TGTGCCAGCAGCCCGACAGGGGACACAGATACGCAGTATTTT. Translated, it gives CASSPTGDTDTQYF.

V and J are TRBV6-5 and TRBJ2-2; D uncertain. Trimming shortened V by 2 bases and J by 7 bases, and 5 bases separated the two germline ends. From germline, CDR1 is MNHEY and CDR2 SVGAGI. This CDR3 is 12 amino acids long. The DNA of the CDR3 is TGTGCCAGCAGTTACGAACACGGGGAGCTGTTTTTT. Translated, it gives CASSYEHGELFF.

CDR3 DNA sequence: TGTGCCAGCAGCTTAGATGGACAGGGAACTGAAGCTTTCTTT. It codes for CASSLDGQGTEAFF. The V gene is TRBV7-2, the J gene TRBJ1-1; 8 nucleotides align to TRBD1. CDR3 length: 14 residues. V gave up 1 base and J gave up 5 bases; unmatched junction bases: 3. Germline loops: CDR1 SGHTA, CDR2 FQGNSA.

In this sample, this clone turned up a few times. This chain connects TRBV18 to TRBJ1-5, with 7 bases lining up with TRBD1. CDR1 and CDR2 from the germline V gene are KGHSH and LQKENI. CDR3 length equals 15 residues. V shed 1 base, J shed 5 bases, and the junction held 5 bases outside the gene matches. The CDR3 protein is CASSPQGGSDQPQHF. The CDR3 nucleotides are TGTGCCAGCTCACCACAAGGGGGCTCGGATCAGCCCCAGCATTTT.

This chain connects TRBV12-3 or TRBV12-4 to TRBJ1-2; D ambiguous. The CDR3 sequence is 13 residues long. Trimming shortened V by 3 bases and J by 0 bases, and 5 bases separated the two germline ends. In DNA, the CDR3 is TGTGCCAGCAGTTTTCTAGCTAACTATGGCTACACCTTC. As protein: CASSFLANYGYTF.

This chain connects TRBV11-3 to TRBJ1-1; D is ambiguous. The germline V and J ends were trimmed by 0 bases and 6 bases, with 8 bases remaining between them. CDR1 and CDR2 (germline): SGHNT, YENEEA. This CDR3 comprises 13 residues. In DNA form, the CDR3 reads TGTGCCAGCAGCTTAGATCTTGGCTCTGAAGCTTTCTTT. Residues: CASSLDLGSEAFF.

The genes are TRBV11-2 and TRBJ1-1, with D unresolved. Germline V lookup: CDR1 SGHAT, CDR2 FQNNGV. The CDR3 has 13 residues. Trimming took 3 bases from V and 5 from J, leaving 10 bases between them. The CDR3 reads CASSFVRDTEAFF. Here the CDR3 DNA reads TGTGCCAGCAGCTTTGTCCGGGATACTGAAGCTTTCTTT.

V is TRBV7-2 and J is TRBJ1-2; tentative D call: TRBD1 (5 bases). CDR1 and CDR2 from the germline V gene are SGHTA and FQGNSA. Deletions cut 1 base from V and 2 bases from J, with 8 bases between. The CDR3 consists of 14 residues. The CDR3 bases are TGTGCCAGCAGCTTAGATGGGGGGAACTATGGCTACACCTTC. Translation: CASSLDGGNYGYTF.

The rearrangement uses TRBV12-3 or TRBV12-4 and TRBJ1-2; no definite D call. The CDR3 totals 13 residues. V was trimmed by 1 base and J by 4 bases, leaving 7 bases between them. The CDR3 DNA reads TGTGCCAGCAGTTTAGGGAGGCGCTATGGCTACACCTTC. Translation gives CASSLGRRYGYTF.